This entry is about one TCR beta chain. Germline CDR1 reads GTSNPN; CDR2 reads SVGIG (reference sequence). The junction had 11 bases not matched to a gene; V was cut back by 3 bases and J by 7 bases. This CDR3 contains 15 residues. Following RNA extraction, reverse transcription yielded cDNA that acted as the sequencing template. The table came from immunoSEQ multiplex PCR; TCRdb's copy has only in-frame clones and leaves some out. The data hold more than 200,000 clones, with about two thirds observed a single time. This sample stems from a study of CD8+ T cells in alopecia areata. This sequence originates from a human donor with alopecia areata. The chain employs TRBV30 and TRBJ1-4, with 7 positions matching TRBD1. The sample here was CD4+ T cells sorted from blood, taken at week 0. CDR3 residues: CAWSRTGAWSEKLFF. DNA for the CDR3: TGTGCCTGGAGCCGAACAGGGGCGTGGAGTGAAAAACTGTTTTTT.